This T cell receptor (beta chain) is drawn from a study of blood T cells in healthy people across ages. This CDR3 spans 15 amino acids. Germline V CDR1 and CDR2: MNHEY, SVGAGI. With 1 base removed from V and 1 base from J, the gap between germline ends came to 11 bases. A second about 6 to 11 cycle PCR used barcoded and J-beta primers. In TCRdb, the 5' RACE reads were re-called with MiXCR into one record per CDR3 protein. The repertoire consists of hundreds of thousands of distinct CDR3 sequences, with 25% occurring once and the leading ten covering 9% to 9.5%. This same sample was also taken into another study, of T cells of mothers and their children. That investigation notes: Material was donated by three healthy Caucasian mothers and their six children.

The material sequenced was blood. The rearrangement joins TRBV6-5 to TRBJ2-7; D might be TRBD1 (7 bases). The sequence was obtained from a boy younger than 18 in good health. The CDR3: CASSYLTGTSYEQYF. The CDR3 DNA reads TGTGCCAGCAGTTACTTGACAGGGACTTCCTACGAGCAGTACTTC.